One sample yielded the 16 T cell receptor beta chains listed below, sequenced in a study of identical twins. TCRdb reanalysed the 5' RACE reads using MiXCR and keeps one entry per CDR3 protein. The table has about 480,000 distinct CDR3 sequences, 13% to 15% seen once. Another study also made use of these data, one on yellow fever vaccine responses in identical twins.

Source material: CD4+ T cells sorted from blood. The receptors originated from a woman between 18 and 29 years old in good health.

This sequence joins TRBV20-1 and TRBJ2-5, with 14 bases matching TRBD2. J gave up 5 bases and V 5 bases, and 7 bases lay outside the gene matches. Germline V gene sequence: CDR1 DFQATT, CDR2 SNEGSKA (reference sequence). This CDR3 spans 15 amino acids. The CDR3: CSAARLAGGLETQYF. CDR3 in DNA: TGCAGTGCTGCTCGACTAGCGGGGGGGCTCGAGACCCAGTACTTC.

This clonotype was detected a few times. V and J are TRBV9 and TRBJ2-3; D possibly corresponds to TRBD2 (7 bases). V was trimmed by 0 bases and J by 4 bases, leaving 12 bases between them. CDR1 and CDR2 (germline): SGDLS, YYNGEE. This CDR3 spans 15 amino acids. This CDR3 is CASSVVGGASDTQYF. CDR3 nucleotides: TGTGCCAGCAGCGTAGTTGGGGGGGCTTCAGATACGCAGTATTTT.

V is TRBV4-3 and J is TRBJ2-3; possible D gene TRBD2, 5 bases. V lost 5 bases, J lost 0 bases, and 21 bases lay in between. The length of the CDR3 is 18 residues. Germline V lookup: CDR1 LGHNA, CDR2 YSLEER. CDR3 sequence: CASSFQERHGGSTDTQYF. DNA for the CDR3: TGCGCCAGCAGCTTTCAGGAGCGCCACGGAGGTAGCACAGATACGCAGTATTTT.

This clonotype showed up just a few times. CDR3 bases: TGTGCCAGCAGTTTTCGGGGGGGGAACACTGAAGCTTTCTTT. It translates to CASSFRGGNTEAFF. The V call is TRBV28, the J call TRBJ1-1; D is perhaps TRBD1 (5 bases). V gave up 3 bases and J gave up 1 base, with 9 bases separating them. This CDR3 is built from 14 residues. Germline V lookup: CDR1 MDHEN, CDR2 SYDVKM.

This chain joins TRBV5-1 and TRBJ2-3, with TRBD1 matching 8 bases. Germline lookup yields CDR1 SGHRS and CDR2 YFSETQ. This CDR3 comprises 17 residues. The ends lost 4 bases at V and 0 bases at J; junction bases unmatched: 10. The CDR3 reads CASSGLPGQASTDTQYF. The DNA for the CDR3 is TGCGCCAGCAGCGGGTTACCGGGACAGGCCAGCACAGATACGCAGTATTTT.

This clonotype has ten or more counts. The chain is built from TRBV9 and TRBJ1-1; TRBD1 matches 9 bases. The CDR3 covers 17 residues. The ends lost 1 base at V and 0 bases at J; junction bases unmatched: 7. CDR1 and CDR2 (germline): SGDLS, YYNGEE. Here the CDR3 reads CASSVNPDRGMNTEAFF. The CDR3 DNA sequence: TGTGCCAGCAGCGTAAACCCGGACAGGGGTATGAACACTGAAGCTTTCTTT. Together with reference TRBV9 and TRBJ1-1, the CDR3 gives the full variable domain: DSGVTQTPKHLITATGQRVTLRCSPRSGDLSVYWYQQSLDQGLQFLIQYYNGEERAKGNILERFSAQQFPDLHSELNLSSLELGDSALYFCASSVNPDRGMNTEAFFGQGTRLTVV.

This clonotype showed up just a few times. The rearrangement links TRBV2 to TRBJ2-1; 12 bases are shared with TRBD2. Losses at the gene ends were 5 bases for V and 7 bases for J; bases not matched to a gene: 9. Looked up from germline, CDR1 is SNHLY and CDR2 is FYNNEI. The CDR3 totals 16 residues. CDR3 region: CASSPSGRDSPNEQFF. For the CDR3, the DNA is TGTGCCAGCAGTCCTAGCGGGAGGGATAGTCCAAATGAGCAGTTCTTC.

This clonotype was seen a handful of times. The gene calls are TRBV29-1 and TRBJ2-7; D uncertain. Germline-derived CDR1 and CDR2 are SQVTM and ANQGSEA. Trimming cost V 3 bases and J 5 bases, with 8 bases left between them. This CDR3 is 11 amino acids long. CDR3 nucleotide sequence: TGCAGCGTTGAGTCAGGTCACGAGCAGTACTTC. Residues: CSVESGHEQYF.

The table lists this clonotype with many counts. V and J are TRBV7-9 and TRBJ2-3; 7 nucleotides line up with TRBD2. J gave up 2 bases and V 2 bases, and 1 base lay outside the gene matches. This CDR3 region has 14 residues. Germline V gene data show CDR1 as SEHNR and CDR2 as FQNEAQ (reference sequence). The CDR3, as DNA: TGTGCCAGCAGCTTACGGGACTACACAGATACGCAGTATTTT. It yields the protein CASSLRDYTDTQYF.

The chain recombines TRBV29-1 with TRBJ2-5; perhaps D is TRBD1 or TRBD2 (6 bases each). Deletions cut 7 bases from V and 1 base from J, with 16 bases between. Germline V gene data show CDR1 as SQVTM and CDR2 as ANQGSEA. The CDR3 is 14 residues long. CDR3 bases: TGCAGCGCCCTAACGTCGGGGGCCCAAGAGACCCAGTACTTC. Translation: CSALTSGAQETQYF.

The gene calls are TRBV6-5 and TRBJ1-2; TRBD1 is a possible D gene (6 bases). Germline-derived CDR1 and CDR2 are MNHEY and SVGAGI. The CDR3 is made up of 12 amino acids. Trimming pared 6 bases from V and 4 bases from J, leaving 9 bases between. The CDR3 region is CASRTGVYGYTF. The CDR3 nucleotides are TGTGCCAGCAGGACAGGTGTCTATGGCTACACCTTC.

This clonotype came up a few times. V and J are TRBV7-2 and TRBJ1-6; D remains unclear. The CDR3 covers 17 residues. V was cut by 5 bases and J by 4 bases, with 18 bases left in between. CDR1 SGHTA and CDR2 FQGNSA come from the germline V gene. The CDR3 spells CASSPRSVNSYNSPLHF. CDR3 bases: TGTGCCAGCAGCCCAAGGTCGGTTAACAGTTATAATTCACCCCTCCACTTT. The variable domain in full, completed from reference TRBV7-2 and TRBJ1-6, reads GAGVSQSPSNKVTEKGKDVELRCDPISGHTALYWYRQSLGQGLEFLIYFQGNSAPDKSGLPSDRFSAERTGGSVSTLTIQRTQQEDSAVYLCASSPRSVNSYNSPLHFGNGTRLTVT.

The rearrangement joins TRBV20-1 to TRBJ1-5; possible D gene TRBD1, 6 bases. The V end lost 6 bases, the J end lost 3 bases, and 18 bases lay between the germline ends. This CDR3 is 15 amino acids long. Germline CDR1 DFQATT, CDR2 SNEGSKA (reference sequence). The CDR3 DNA reads TGCAGTGCCCCTCGGGGAGGACAGTACAATCAGCCCCAGCATTTT. It is translated as CSAPRGGQYNQPQHF.

V and J are TRBV19 and TRBJ2-6; 7 nucleotides align to TRBD2. The germline V gene has CDR1 LNHDA and CDR2 SQIVND (reference sequence). J gave up 0 bases and V 5 bases, and 7 bases lay outside the gene matches. The CDR3 is made up of 17 amino acids. The CDR3 DNA sequence: TGTGCCAGTAGTGGTCCAGGGAGGGCCTCTGGGGCCAACGTCCTGACTTTC. The encoded protein is CASSGPGRASGANVLTF.

This chain uses TRBV10-3 with TRBJ2-3, with D possibly being TRBD2 (7 bases). V was cut by 3 bases and J by 4 bases, with 14 bases left in between. Germline values: CDR1 ENHRY, CDR2 SYGVKD. The CDR3 contains 15 residues. CDR3 bases: TGTGCCATCAGTGACCGGGGGGCCAATGCAGATACGCAGTATTTT. Translation gives CAISDRGANADTQYF.

A few counts support this clonotype. The chain joins TRBV21-1 to TRBJ2-1; TRBD1, as called in the table, went unchecked against the DNA. TRBV21-1 is designated a pseudogene. The CDR3 sequence is 16 residues long. The CDR3 DNA reads TGTGCCAGCAGCAAAAGGGGGGACAGGCCTTACAATGAGCAGTTCTTC. This encodes CASSKRGDRPYNEQFF.